What follows is one T cell receptor beta chain and its context. Its antigen remains unknown. This sample was taken from a study of T cell responses to AZD1222 COVID-19 vaccine. Clones were sequenced by immunoSEQ multiplex PCR, and TCRdb holds only the in-frame ones, with some missing. The data show around 150,000 clones, roughly 90% seen once. The ends were cut back, 4 bases at V and 3 bases at J, with 12 bases in the middle. The CDR3 length is 15 residues. Germline V gene data show CDR1 as ENHRY and CDR2 as SYGVKD. The study, taken as a whole, reports: The CD4 TCRs associated with vaccination extended across spike and predominated at 160-218 and 743-854. Repertoire sampling occurred only after the peak T cell response. There were mostly white British donors and more females than males, and clonal diversity was possibly underestimated.

Samples with a second dose at about 4 or about 12 weeks were pooled together. The sequences come from peripheral blood, collected 28 days after the second AZD1222 dose. The chain joins TRBV10-3 to TRBJ2-2; the D gene could be TRBD1 or TRBD2 (5 bases each). This clonotype was obtained from an adult who received the AZD1222 COVID-19 vaccine. CDR3 residues: CAISGGRRDTGELFF. The CDR3 DNA reads as TGTGCCATCAGTGGGGGGAGAAGGGACACCGGGGAGCTGTTTTTT.